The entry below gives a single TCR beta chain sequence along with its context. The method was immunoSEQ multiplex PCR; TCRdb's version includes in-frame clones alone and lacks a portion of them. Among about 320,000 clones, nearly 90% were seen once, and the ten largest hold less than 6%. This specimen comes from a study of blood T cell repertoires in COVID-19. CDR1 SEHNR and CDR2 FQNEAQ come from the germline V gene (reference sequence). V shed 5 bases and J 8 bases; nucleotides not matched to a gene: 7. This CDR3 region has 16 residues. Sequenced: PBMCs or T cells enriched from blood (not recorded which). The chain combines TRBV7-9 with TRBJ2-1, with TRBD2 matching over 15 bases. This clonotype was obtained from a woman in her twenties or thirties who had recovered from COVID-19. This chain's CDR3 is CASSGLAGGPSDEQFF. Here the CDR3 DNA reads TGTGCCAGCAGCGGACTAGCGGGGGGGCCTTCGGATGAGCAGTTCTTC.